This T cell receptor (beta chain) originates from a study of cytomegalovirus exposure and HLA in healthy donors. Study-wide results and limits: Reports indicate that TCR beta sequences accurately predicted the HLA-A and HLA-B alleles of most subjects. For most TCR beta V segments, an earlier analysis put the productive rate at about 90% or about 30% of the time.

The CDR3 is 15 amino acids. Trimming shortened V by 6 bases and J by 0 bases, and 9 bases separated the two germline ends. Germline assignment: CDR1 LNHDA and CDR2 SQIVND (reference sequence). In the PCR, 60 Vbeta and 13 Jbeta primers were used. Sequencing used immunoSEQ multiplex PCR; TCRdb keeps in-frame clones, though not all of them. The repertoire holds 130,000 to 150,000 clones, with around 70% as singletons. The sample holds one count of this clone. Its specificity is not known. The donors (healthy individuals) were bone marrow donors. The specimen was PBMCs. This sequence was found in a man aged 35 to 55 in good health and CMV-seronegative. The J gene is TRBJ2-6, the V gene TRBV19; D not certain. The CDR3 DNA sequence: TGTGCCAGTAGGTTAAGGAGCTCTGGGGCCAACGTCCTGACTTTC. It translates to CASRLRSSGANVLTF. The full variable domain, in which reference TRBV19 and TRBJ2-6 provide the parts outside the CDR3, is DGGITQSPKYLFRKEGQNVTLSCEQNLNHDAMYWYRQDPGQGLRLIYYSQIVNDFQKGDIAEGYSVSREKKESFPLTVTSAQKNPTAFYLCASRLRSSGANVLTFGAGSRLTVL.